This T cell receptor (beta chain) was documented in a study of cytomegalovirus exposure and HLA in healthy donors. Remarks on this clone: Its specificity is unknown.

The CDR3 sequence is 14 residues long. Germline CDR1 reads SNHLY; CDR2 reads FYNNEI. Trimming left V 2 bases short and J 8 bases short, with 10 bases between. This PCR relied on a set of 60 Vbeta primers and 13 Jbeta primers. Generated by immunoSEQ multiplex PCR, the TCRdb table keeps only in-frame clones and is missing some. This sample carries under 150,000 clones, 80% to 90% of them seen once, and the ten largest clones take around 2.5%. Points from the study as a whole: Most TCR sequences showed up rarely, but some public TCRs showed up in many donors.

The sequence derives from a boy aged 2-9 years in good health and CMV-seronegative. Sequencing used PBMCs. The J gene is TRBJ1-6, the V gene TRBV2; D uncertain. The CDR3 sequence is CASSEKELDSPLHF. The CDR3 region has the DNA TGTGCCAGCAGTGAAAAGGAGTTGGATTCACCCCTCCACTTT.